This TCR beta chain was documented in a study of blood T cell repertoires in COVID-19. Study information: Material from acute and convalescent COVID-19 was sourced from the United States, Italy and Spain.

The CDR3 is 16 residues long. V was pared by 6 bases and J by 4 bases, with 7 bases of the junction left unmatched. Germline CDR1 and CDR2: SGHTA and FQGNSA. Original analysis: Scientists estimated how many nucleated cells there were by amplifying reference gene primers. Here immunoSEQ multiplex PCR was the method, and the copy in TCRdb shows in-frame clones only, minus some. V and J calls plus clone size are reproduced from that table; the DNA served to infer D and trimming. The data contain some 52,000 clones, 85% to 90% of them seen just once; the ten biggest clones take up around 5%. In this sample, this clone turned up once.

The chain carries TRBV7-2 and TRBJ2-3; 13 bases map to TRBD2. Material for sequencing was peripheral blood. This clonotype originated in a man in his 60s with active COVID-19. The CDR3 reads CASSPGLAGEADTQYF. CDR3 bases: TGTGCCAGCAGTCCCGGACTAGCGGGAGAAGCAGATACGCAGTATTTT.